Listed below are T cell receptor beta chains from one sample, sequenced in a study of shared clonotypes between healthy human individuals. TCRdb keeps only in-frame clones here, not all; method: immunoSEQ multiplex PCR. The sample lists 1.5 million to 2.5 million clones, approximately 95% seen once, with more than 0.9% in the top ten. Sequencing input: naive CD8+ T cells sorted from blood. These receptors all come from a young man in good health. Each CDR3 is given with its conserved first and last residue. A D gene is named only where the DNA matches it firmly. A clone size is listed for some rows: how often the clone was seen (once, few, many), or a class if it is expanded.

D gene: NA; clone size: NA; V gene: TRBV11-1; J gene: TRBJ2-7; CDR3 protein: CASSADLSSYEQYF; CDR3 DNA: TGTGCCAGCAGCGCAGATTTGAGCTCCTACGAGCAGTACTTC
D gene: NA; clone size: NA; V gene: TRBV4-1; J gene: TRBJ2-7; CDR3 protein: CASSQSRAGTYEQYF; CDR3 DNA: TGCGCCAGCAGCCAGTCCCGAGCAGGGACCTACGAGCAGTACTTC
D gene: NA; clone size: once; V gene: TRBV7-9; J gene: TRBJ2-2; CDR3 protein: CASSFRVENTGELFF; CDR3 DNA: TGTGCCAGCAGCTTCAGGGTAGAGAACACCGGGGAGCTGTTTTTT
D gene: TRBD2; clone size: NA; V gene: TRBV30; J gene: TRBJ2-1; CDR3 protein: CAWTIAGVTYNEQFF; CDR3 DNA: TGTGCCTGGACCATAGCGGGAGTGACCTACAATGAGCAGTTCTTC
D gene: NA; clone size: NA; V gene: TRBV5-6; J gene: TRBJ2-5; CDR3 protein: CASSLASVFQETQYF; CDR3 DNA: TGTGCCAGCAGCTTGGCCTCGGTGTTCCAAGAGACCCAGTACTTC
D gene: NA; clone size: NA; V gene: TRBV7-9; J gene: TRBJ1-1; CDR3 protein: CASSSSSTEAFF; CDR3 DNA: TGTGCCAGCAGCTCCAGTAGCACTGAAGCTTTCTTT
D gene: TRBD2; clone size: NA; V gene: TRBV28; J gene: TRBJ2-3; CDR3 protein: CASSLTSGGAGTDTQYF; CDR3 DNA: TGTGCCAGCAGTTTAACTAGCGGGGGGGCCGGCACAGATACGCAGTATTTT
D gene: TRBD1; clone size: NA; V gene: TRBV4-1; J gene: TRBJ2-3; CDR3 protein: CASSQGGTGTDTQYF; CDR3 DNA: TGCGCCAGCAGCCAAGGTGGGACAGGCACAGATACGCAGTATTTT
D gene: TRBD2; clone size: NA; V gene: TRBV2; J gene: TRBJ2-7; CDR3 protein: CASSDGTNTYEQYF; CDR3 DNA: TGTGCCAGCAGTGACGGGACTAACACCTACGAGCAGTACTTC
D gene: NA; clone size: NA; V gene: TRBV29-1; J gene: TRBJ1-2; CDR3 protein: CSVEDRRGPSYGYTF; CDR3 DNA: TGCAGCGTTGAAGATCGTCGGGGTCCCAGCTATGGCTACACCTTC
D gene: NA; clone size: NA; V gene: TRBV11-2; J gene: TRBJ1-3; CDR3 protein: CASRLSGPSGNTIYF; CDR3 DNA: TGTGCCAGCAGACTCTCAGGGCCCTCTGGAAACACCATATATTTT
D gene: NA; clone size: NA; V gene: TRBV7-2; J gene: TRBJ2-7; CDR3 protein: CASSLGSDEQYF; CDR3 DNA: TGTGCCAGCAGCTTAGGTAGCGACGAGCAGTACTTC
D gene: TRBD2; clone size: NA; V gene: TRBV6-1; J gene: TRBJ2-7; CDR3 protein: CASSEATSGDPYEQYF; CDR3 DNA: TGTGCCAGCAGTGAAGCAACTAGCGGGGACCCCTACGAGCAGTACTTC
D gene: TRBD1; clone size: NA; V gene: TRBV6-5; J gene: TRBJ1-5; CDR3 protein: CASSYGQGHQPQHF; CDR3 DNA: TGTGCCAGCAGTTACGGACAGGGACATCAGCCCCAGCATTTT
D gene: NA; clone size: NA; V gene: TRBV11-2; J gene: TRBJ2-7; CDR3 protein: CASSLGPGVGYEQYF; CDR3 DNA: TGTGCCAGCAGCTTAGGGCCGGGGGTAGGTTACGAGCAGTACTTC
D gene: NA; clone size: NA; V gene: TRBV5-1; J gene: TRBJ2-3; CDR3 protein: CASSLEGAGTDTQYF; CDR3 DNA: TGCGCCAGCAGCTTGGAAGGGGCGGGAACAGATACGCAGTATTTT
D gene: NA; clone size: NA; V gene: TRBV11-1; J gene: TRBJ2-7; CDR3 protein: CASSPTGFATYEQYF; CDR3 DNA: TGTGCCAGCAGCCCTACAGGGTTTGCCACCTACGAGCAGTACTTC
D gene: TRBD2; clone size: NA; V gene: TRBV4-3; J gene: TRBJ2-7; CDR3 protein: CASSRRLADSYEQYF; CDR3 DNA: TGCGCCAGCAGCCGCCGACTAGCGGACTCCTACGAGCAGTACTTC
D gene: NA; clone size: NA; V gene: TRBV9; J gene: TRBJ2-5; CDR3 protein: CASSEPREETQYF; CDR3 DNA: TGTGCCAGCAGCGAGCCTAGGGAAGAGACCCAGTACTTC
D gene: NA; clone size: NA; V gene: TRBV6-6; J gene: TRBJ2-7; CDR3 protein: CASSYAEYEQYF; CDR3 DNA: TGTGCCAGCAGTTATGCGGAGTACGAGCAGTACTTC
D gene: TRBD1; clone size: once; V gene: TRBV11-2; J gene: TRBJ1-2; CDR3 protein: CASSLEGTGGDYGYTF; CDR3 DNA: TGTGCCAGCAGCTTAGAGGGGACAGGGGGAGACTATGGCTACACCTTC
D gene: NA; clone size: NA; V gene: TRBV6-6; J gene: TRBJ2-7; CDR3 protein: CASTPRPGYEQYF; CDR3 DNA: TGTGCCAGCACCCCCAGGCCGGGTTACGAGCAGTACTTC
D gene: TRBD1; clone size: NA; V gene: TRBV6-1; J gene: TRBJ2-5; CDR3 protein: CASSHRDRVGETQYF; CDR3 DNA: TGTGCCAGCAGTCACCGGGACAGGGTGGGTGAGACCCAGTACTTC
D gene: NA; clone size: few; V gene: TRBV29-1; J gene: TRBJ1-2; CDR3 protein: CSVEGSNYGYTF; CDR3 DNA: TGCAGCGTTGAAGGGTCGAACTATGGCTACACCTTC